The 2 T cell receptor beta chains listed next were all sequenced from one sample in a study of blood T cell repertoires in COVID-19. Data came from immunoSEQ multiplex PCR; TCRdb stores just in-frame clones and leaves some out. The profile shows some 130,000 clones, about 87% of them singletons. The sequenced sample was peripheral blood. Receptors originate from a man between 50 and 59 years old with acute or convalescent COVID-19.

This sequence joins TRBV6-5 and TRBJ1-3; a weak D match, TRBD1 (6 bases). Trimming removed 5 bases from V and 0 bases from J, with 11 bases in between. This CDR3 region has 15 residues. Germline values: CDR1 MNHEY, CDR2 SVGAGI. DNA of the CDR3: TGTGCCAGCAGTCTCGACAGGATCTCTGGAAACACCATATATTTT. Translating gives CASSLDRISGNTIYF.

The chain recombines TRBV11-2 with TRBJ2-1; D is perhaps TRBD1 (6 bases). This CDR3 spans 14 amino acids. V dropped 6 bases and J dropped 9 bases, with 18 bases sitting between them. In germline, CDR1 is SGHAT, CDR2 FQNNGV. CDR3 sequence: CASSSRWGRGEQFF. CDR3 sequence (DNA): TGTGCCAGCAGTTCAAGGTGGGGGCGTGGTGAGCAGTTCTTC.